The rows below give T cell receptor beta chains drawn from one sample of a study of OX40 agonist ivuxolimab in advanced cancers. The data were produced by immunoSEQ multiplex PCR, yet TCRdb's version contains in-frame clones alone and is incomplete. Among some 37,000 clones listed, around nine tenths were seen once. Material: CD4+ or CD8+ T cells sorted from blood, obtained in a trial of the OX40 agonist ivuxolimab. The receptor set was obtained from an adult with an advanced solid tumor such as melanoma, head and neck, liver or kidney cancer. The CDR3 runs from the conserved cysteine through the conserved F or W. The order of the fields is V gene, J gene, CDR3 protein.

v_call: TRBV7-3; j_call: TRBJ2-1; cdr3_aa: CASSLAGDTYNEQFF
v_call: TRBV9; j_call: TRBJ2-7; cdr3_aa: CASSVDPPQGRGEQYF
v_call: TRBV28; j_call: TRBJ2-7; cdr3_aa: CASSLDSGMSSYEQYF
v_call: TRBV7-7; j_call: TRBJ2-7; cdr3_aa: CASSCRSGSLTPTYEQYF
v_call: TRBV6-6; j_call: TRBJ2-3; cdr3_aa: CASKVQGLYTDTQYF
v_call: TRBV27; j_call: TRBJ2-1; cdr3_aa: CASSSGLAGLNEQFF
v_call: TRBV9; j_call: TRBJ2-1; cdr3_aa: CASSVPSGPYNEQFF
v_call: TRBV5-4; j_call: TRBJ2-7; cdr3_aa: CASSLNAGEQYF
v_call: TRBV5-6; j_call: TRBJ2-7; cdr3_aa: CASSLTSGSHYEQYF
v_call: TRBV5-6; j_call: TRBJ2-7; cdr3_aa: CASSSGTGGYEQYF
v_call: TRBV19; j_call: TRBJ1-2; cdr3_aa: CASSIASGSNYGYTF
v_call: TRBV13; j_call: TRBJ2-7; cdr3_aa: CASSPARQGSPYEQYF
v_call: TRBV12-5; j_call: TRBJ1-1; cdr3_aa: CASGLTGGTEAFF
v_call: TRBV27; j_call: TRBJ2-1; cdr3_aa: CASSLLARYNEQFF
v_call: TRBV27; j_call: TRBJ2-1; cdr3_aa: CASGVTYNEQFF
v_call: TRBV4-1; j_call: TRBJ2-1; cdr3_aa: CASSQEAESSYNEQFF
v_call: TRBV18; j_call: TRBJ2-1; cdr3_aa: CASSPEGDTYNEQFF
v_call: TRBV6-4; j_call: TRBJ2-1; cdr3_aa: CASSDEGGEQFF
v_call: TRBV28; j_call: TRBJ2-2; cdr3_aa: CASSPLNPSGRAGELFF
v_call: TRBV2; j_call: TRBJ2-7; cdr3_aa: CASSVGQGRGYEQYF
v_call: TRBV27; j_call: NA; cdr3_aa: CASSHRDGAYEQYF
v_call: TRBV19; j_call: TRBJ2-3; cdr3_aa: CASSPPSAFTDTQYF
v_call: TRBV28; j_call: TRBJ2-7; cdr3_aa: CASNTIETGAYEQYF
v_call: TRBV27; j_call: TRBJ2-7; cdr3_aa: CASSHRDGAYEQYF
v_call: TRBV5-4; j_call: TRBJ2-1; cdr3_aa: CASSLRGLAGGSSYNEQFF
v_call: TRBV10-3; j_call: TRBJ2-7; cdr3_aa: CAISEKEGRIHEQYF
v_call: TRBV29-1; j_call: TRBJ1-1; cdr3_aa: CSVDLRGLGTEAFF
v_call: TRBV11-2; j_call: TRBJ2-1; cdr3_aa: CASSLGGRGRDNEQFF
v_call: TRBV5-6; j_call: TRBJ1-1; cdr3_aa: CASSLKTGGFGTEAFF
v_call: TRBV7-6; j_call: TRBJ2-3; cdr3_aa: CASSLVASRTDTQYF
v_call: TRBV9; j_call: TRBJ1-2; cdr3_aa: CASSTSPGQGIDGYTF
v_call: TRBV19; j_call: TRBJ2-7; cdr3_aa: CASSLGRVPYEQYF
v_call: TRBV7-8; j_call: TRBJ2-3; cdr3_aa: CASSLGSSDTQYF
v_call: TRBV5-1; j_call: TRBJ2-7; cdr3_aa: CASTLANSDPYEQYF
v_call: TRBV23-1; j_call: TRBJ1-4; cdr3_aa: CASSQLHPDRHTTNEKLFF
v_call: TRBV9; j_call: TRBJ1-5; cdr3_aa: CASSEQIWGNQPQHF
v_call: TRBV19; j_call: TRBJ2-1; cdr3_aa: CASSIALPNEQFF
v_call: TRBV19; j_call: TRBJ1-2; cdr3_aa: CASSHRDTELRTF
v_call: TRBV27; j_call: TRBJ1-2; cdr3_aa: CASSFHGSYGYTF
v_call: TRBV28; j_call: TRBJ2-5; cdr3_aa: CASNRGLYSQETQYF
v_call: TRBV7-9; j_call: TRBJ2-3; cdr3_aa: CASSSRQGALTDTQYF
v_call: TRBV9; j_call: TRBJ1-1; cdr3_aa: CASSPSGGGTEAFF
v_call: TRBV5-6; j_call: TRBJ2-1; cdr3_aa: CASSLGTSEQFF
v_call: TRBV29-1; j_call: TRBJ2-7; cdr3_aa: CSVGTGAVEQYF
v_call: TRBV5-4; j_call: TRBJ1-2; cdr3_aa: CASSLDPGNGGGYTF
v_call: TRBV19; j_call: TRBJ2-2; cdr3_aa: CASQGAWAGELFF
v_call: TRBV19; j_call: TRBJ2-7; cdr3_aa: CASMGGTYEQYF
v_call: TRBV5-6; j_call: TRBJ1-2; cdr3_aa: CASSSRIGQYYGYTF
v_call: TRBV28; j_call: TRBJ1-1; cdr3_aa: CASSPGAAKVEAFF
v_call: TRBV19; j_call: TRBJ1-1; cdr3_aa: CASSIIEGVTEAFF
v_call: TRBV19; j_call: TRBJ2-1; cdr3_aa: CASRFRGHYNEQFF
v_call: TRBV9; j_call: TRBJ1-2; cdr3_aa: CASSVAQGGGYTF
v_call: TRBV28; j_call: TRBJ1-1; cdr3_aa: CASSFFRAGDTEAFF
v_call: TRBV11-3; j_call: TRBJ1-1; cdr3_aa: CASSEGRVGGTEAFF
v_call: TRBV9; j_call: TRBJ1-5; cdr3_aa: CASSVGANSNQPQHF
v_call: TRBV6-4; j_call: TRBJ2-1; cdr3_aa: CASSDGGDEQFF
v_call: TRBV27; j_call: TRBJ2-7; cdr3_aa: CASSFTGSEQYF
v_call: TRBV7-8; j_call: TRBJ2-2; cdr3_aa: CASSLGTGELFF